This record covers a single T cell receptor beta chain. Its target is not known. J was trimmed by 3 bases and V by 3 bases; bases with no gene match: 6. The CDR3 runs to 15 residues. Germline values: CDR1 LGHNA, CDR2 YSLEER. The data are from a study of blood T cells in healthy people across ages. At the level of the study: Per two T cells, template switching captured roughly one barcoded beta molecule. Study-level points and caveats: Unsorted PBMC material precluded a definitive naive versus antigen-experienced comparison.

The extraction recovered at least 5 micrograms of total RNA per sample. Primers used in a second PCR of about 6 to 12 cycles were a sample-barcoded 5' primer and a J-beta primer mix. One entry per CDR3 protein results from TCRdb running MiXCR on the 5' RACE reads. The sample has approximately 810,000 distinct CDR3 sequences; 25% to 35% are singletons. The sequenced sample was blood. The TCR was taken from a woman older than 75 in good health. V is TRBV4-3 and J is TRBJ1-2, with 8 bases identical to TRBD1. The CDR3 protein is CASSQETGAYYGYTF. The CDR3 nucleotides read TGCGCCAGCAGCCAGGAGACAGGGGCATACTATGGCTACACCTTC.